This T cell receptor (beta chain) came from a study of blood T cell repertoires in COVID-19 (dated by TCRdb to about 2020). Notes on the research overall: The collaborator samples originated in the United States, Italy and Spain and spanned the acute and convalescent phases of COVID-19. Samples came from the ongoing ImmuneRACE study (first 160 participants) plus 1,254 subjects from 6 global collaborators. Where available, HLA class I and class II types were taken from metadata supplied by the sample provider and were not determined by assay-based typing. Sample metadata almost always included a de-identified subject ID, COVID-19 status, age in years and sex. The dataset comprised deeply sampled blood TCRbeta repertoires from subjects exposed to, actively infected with, or recovered from COVID-19. A freely available public database, intended as a resource for researchers studying the immune response to SARS-CoV-2, is where the repertoires were released. The material from the prospective study consisted of cDNA or gDNA derived from T cells, B-cell-depleted T cells, or PBMCs. What the study reported, not specific to this receptor: Clinical and demographic metadata were provided uncurated, with the amount varying by source and participant.

Turning to this clone: Its cognate antigen has yet to be identified. The input lacks base qualities; no much larger clone sits a single base away.

TCRbeta CDR3 regions were amplified from genomic DNA by means of the immunoSEQ Assay, a bias-controlled multiplex PCR. The paper's processing steps were these. The number of nucleated cells in each sample was estimated from the amplification of reference gene primers within the assay. To quantify the absolute abundance of each unique TCRbeta CDR3 rearrangement, sequence reads were collapsed and filtered. For each sample, productive Simpson clonality was calculated as the square root of Simpson's diversity index across productive rearrangements. The immuneACCESS repertoire file appears here via TCRdb, limited to in-frame rearrangements. These files lack a portion of the clones; in checked studies, under half of the deficit traces to unresolved V genes, and the cause of the others is not known. The DNA gave D and trimming, while V, J and clone size come from that table. For this sample there are more than 85,000 clones; about 79% appear just once. The ten largest clones add up to roughly 25% of the sample.

From a lookup of the germline V gene, CDR1 and CDR2 are SNHLY and FYNNEI. V trim: 4 bases; J trim: 4 bases; unmatched bases: 6. The CDR3 numbers 14 residues from cysteine through phenylalanine. Only the CDR3 portion is preserved as DNA: 42 bases, with reading frame beginning at the first base. Each collaborating institution followed its own protocols to collect whole blood in K2EDTA tubes. For TCRbeta analysis, collaborators shipped samples as frozen whole blood, isolated PBMCs, or DNA extracted from either of those sample types. The specimen was peripheral blood. The V and J genes are TRBV2 and TRBJ1-2, and TRBD1 matches 7 of the central bases. This sequence was found in a man aged 55 to 70 with acute or convalescent COVID-19. The bases read TGTGCCAGCAGTGGGGTAGGGGGCTTCTATGGCTACACCTTC. The encoded protein is CASSGVGGFYGYTF. With the rest looked up from the reference TRBV2 and TRBJ1-2 genes rather than sequenced, the full variable domain is EPEVTQTPSHQVTQMGQEVILRCVPISNHLYFYWYRQILGQKVEFLVSFYNNEISEKSEIFDDQFSVERPDGSNFTLKIRSTKLEDSAMYFCASSGVGGFYGYTFGSGTRLTVV.